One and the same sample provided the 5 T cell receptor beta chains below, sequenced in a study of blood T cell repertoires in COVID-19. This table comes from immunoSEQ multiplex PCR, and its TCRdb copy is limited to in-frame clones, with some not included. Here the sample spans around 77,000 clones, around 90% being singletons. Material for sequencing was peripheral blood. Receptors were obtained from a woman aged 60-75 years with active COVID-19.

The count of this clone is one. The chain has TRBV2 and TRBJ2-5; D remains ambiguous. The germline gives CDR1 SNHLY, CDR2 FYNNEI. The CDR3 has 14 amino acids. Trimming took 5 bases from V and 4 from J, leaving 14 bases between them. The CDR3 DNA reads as TGTGCCAGCAGTTTAGGAAGCGAGACAGAGACCCAGTACTTC. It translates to CASSLGSETETQYF. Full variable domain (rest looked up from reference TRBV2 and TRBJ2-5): EPEVTQTPSHQVTQMGQEVILRCVPISNHLYFYWYRQILGQKVEFLVSFYNNEISEKSEIFDDQFSVERPDGSNFTLKIRSTKLEDSAMYFCASSLGSETETQYFGPGTRLLVL.

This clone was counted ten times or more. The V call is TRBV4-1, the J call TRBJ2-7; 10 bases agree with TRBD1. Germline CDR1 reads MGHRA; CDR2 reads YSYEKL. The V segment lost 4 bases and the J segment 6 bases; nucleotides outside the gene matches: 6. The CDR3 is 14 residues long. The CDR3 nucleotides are TGCGCCAGCAGCCTAGGACAGGGGGGTGGCGAGCAGTACTTC. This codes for CASSLGQGGGEQYF.

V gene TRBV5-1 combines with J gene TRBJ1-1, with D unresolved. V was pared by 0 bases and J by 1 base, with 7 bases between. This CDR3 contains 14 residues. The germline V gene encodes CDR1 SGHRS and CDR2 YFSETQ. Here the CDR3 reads CASSLESQNTEAFF. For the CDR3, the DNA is TGCGCCAGCAGCTTGGAGAGTCAGAACACTGAAGCTTTCTTT.

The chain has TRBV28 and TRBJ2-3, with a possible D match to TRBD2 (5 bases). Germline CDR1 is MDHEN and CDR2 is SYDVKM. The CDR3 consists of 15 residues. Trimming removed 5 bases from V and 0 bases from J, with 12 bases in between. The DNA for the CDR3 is TGTGCCAGCAGTCGACCCGGAGGTAGCACAGATACGCAGTATTTT. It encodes CASSRPGGSTDTQYF. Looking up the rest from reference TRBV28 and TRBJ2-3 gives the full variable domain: DVKVTQSSRYLVKRTGEKVFLECVQDMDHENMFWYRQDPGLGLRLIYFSYDVKMKEKGDIPEGYSVSREKKERFSLILESASTNQTSMYLCASSRPGGSTDTQYFGPGTRLTVL.

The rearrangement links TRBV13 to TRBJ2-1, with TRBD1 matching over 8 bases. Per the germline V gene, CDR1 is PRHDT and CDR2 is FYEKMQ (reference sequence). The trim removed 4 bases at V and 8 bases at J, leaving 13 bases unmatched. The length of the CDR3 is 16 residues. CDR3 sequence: CASSSLTGERPDEQFF. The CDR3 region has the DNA TGTGCCAGCAGCTCTCTGACAGGGGAGCGTCCTGATGAGCAGTTCTTC.